A single sample is the source of the 8 T cell receptor beta chains below, sequenced in a study of PD-L1 blockade in urothelial cancer. As to time point: pretreatment peripheral blood. Clones were read by immunoSEQ multiplex PCR, and TCRdb kept only the in-frame ones, dropping some. The sample has about 72,000 clones; 85% to 90% are singletons. The specimen comprised PBMCs, sampled around atezolizumab (anti-PD-L1) treatment. The receptors were gathered from a man between 70 and 80 years old with urothelial cancer.

The V and J genes are TRBV5-6 and TRBJ2-2; D possibly corresponds to TRBD1 (6 bases). This CDR3 comprises 14 residues. Germline CDR1 is SGHDT and CDR2 is YYEEEE. The ends were cut back, 4 bases at V and 5 bases at J, with 12 bases in the middle. In nucleotides, the CDR3 is TGTGCCAGCAGCCCGGTGGGGGCAACCGGGGAGCTGTTTTTT. Protein: CASSPVGATGELFF.

The V and J genes are TRBV29-1 and TRBJ2-7; D perhaps matches TRBD1 (5 bases). Per germline, CDR1 SQVTM and CDR2 ANQGSEA. V was cut by 1 base and J by 9 bases, with 13 bases left in between. This CDR3 is built from 12 residues. DNA of the CDR3: TGCAGCGTTGAAGTCACGGACAAGGGGCAGTACTTC. Translating it yields CSVEVTDKGQYF.

J is TRBJ2-3 and V is TRBV6-1; TRBD2 matches 8 bases. Germline-derived CDR1 and CDR2 are MNHNS and SASEGT. Germline trimming cut 0 bases from V and 6 bases from J; bases unmatched to any gene: 11. This CDR3 spans 17 amino acids. The CDR3 spells CASSEAHPAGVLDTQYF. CDR3 DNA: TGTGCCAGCAGTGAAGCGCACCCAGCGGGAGTCCTGGATACGCAGTATTTT.

V usage is TRBV5-1 and J usage is TRBJ1-1; D perhaps matches TRBD1 (6 bases). Deletions cut 0 bases from V and 4 bases from J, with 13 bases between. CDR3 length: 15 amino acids. Germline lookup yields CDR1 SGHRS and CDR2 YFSETQ. The CDR3: CASSLDGRGFTEAFF. The CDR3 DNA reads TGCGCCAGCAGCTTGGACGGCAGGGGATTCACTGAAGCTTTCTTT. The full variable domain, its missing parts supplied by reference TRBV5-1 and TRBJ1-1, is KAGVTQTPRYLIKTRGQQVTLSCSPISGHRSVSWYQQTPGQGLQFLFEYFSETQRNKGNFPGRFSGRQFSNSRSEMNVSTLELGDSALYLCASSLDGRGFTEAFFGQGTRLTVV.

The chain uses TRBV5-4 and TRBJ2-3; D gene ambiguous. Trimming cost V 5 bases and J 0 bases, with 4 bases left between them. This CDR3 has 12 residues. Germline V gives CDR1 SGHNT, CDR2 YYREEE (reference sequence). This chain's CDR3 is CASSLSTDTQYF. The CDR3 nucleotides read TGTGCCAGCAGTTTAAGCACAGATACGCAGTATTTT.

The rearrangement uses TRBV30 and TRBJ2-5, with D tentatively TRBD2 (6 bases). This CDR3 contains 13 residues. Germline loops: CDR1 GTSNPN, CDR2 SVGIG (reference sequence). V was clipped by 0 bases and J by 4 bases, with 9 bases between them. CDR3 coding DNA: TGTGCCTGGAGTGTAAGGAGGGGAGAGACCCAGTACTTC. Translated: CAWSVRRGETQYF.

The chain recombines TRBV2 with TRBJ2-3, with 9 positions matching TRBD2. The CDR3 is 16 residues long. CDR1 is SNHLY and CDR2 is FYNNEI in the germline V gene. Losses at the gene ends were 5 bases for V and 5 bases for J; bases not matched to a gene: 11. The CDR3 region is CASSPRLAVRGDTQYF. The DNA for the CDR3 is TGTGCCAGCAGTCCGAGACTAGCGGTAAGGGGAGATACGCAGTATTTT.

The chain has TRBV27 and TRBJ2-7; possibly TRBD1 for D (6 bases). CDR3 length equals 13 residues. CDR1 is MNHEY, CDR2 SMNVEV, per germline (reference sequence). Between the trimmed V and J ends, which lost 4 bases and 2 bases, there was a span of 9 bases. CDR3 nucleotides: TGTGCCAGCAGTTGGACAGATGCCTACGAGCAGTACTTC. Translation gives CASSWTDAYEQYF.